The source of this T cell receptor (beta chain) is a study of blood T cells in healthy people across ages. Background on the study: Per two T cells, template switching captured roughly one barcoded beta molecule.

This clonotype showed up just a few times. A second PCR of 7 to 11 cycles used a sample-barcoded 5' primer and a J-beta primer mix. TCRdb recomputed calls from the 5' RACE reads with MiXCR, one row per CDR3 protein. The sample has more than 1,400,000 distinct CDR3 sequences; 42% are singletons. Donors gave roughly 9.1 milliliters of peripheral blood apiece. PBMCs, at least 7 million per sample, were isolated. Samples each yielded at least 5 micrograms of total RNA. Germline CDR1 is SGHAT and CDR2 is FQNNGV. CDR3 length: 14 residues. Deletions cut 1 base from V and 4 bases from J, with 10 bases between. V usage is TRBV11-2 and J usage is TRBJ1-2; D remains unclear. Specimen: blood. The sequence derives from a woman between 18 and 29 years old in good health. CDR3 residues: CASSLGPGSYGYTF. For the CDR3, the DNA is TGTGCCAGCAGCTTAGGTCCAGGATCCTATGGCTACACCTTC.